This TCR beta chain is from a study of shared clonotypes between healthy human individuals. Some clones are missing from TCRdb's copy, which holds only in-frame ones; the method was immunoSEQ multiplex PCR. This table has some 490,000 clones, about 78% appearing once. V lost 6 bases to trimming and J lost 2 bases, with 10 bases between them. The CDR3 runs 13 residues. The V gene's germline CDR1 is SSHAT and CDR2 FNYEAQ (reference sequence). This clone occurred a few times. The sample consisted of PBMCs. This TCR was recovered from a middle-aged woman in good health. Some clones in this sample may be carry-over from other donors' samples. This chain joins TRBV7-7 and TRBJ2-5; no definite D call. CDR3 amino acids: CASSQEMQETQYF. The CDR3 region has the DNA TGTGCCAGCAGTCAAGAGATGCAAGAGACCCAGTACTTC.